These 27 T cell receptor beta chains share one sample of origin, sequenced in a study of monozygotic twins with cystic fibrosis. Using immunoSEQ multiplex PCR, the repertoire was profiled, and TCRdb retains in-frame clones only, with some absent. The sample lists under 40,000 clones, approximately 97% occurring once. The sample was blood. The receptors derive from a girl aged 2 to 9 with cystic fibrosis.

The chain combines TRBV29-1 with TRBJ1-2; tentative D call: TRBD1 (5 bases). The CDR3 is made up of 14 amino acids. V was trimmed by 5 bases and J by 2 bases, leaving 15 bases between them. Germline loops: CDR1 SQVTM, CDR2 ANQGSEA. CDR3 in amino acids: CSVTKADSNYGYTF. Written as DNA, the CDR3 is TGCAGCGTTACCAAAGCCGACAGCAACTATGGCTACACCTTC.

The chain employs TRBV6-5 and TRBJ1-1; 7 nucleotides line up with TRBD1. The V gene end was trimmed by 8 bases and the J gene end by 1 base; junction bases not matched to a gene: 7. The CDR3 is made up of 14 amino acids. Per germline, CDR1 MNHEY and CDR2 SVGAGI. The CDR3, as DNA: TGTGCCAGCGGCTACAGGGGAACGAACACTGAAGCTTTCTTT. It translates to CASGYRGTNTEAFF.

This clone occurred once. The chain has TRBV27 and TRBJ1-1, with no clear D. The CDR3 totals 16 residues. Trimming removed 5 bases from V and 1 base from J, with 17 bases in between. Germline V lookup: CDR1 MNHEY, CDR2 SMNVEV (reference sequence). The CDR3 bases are TGTGCCAGCAGTCCTCGACTAATCCGGTCGAACACTGAAGCTTTCTTT. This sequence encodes CASSPRLIRSNTEAFF.

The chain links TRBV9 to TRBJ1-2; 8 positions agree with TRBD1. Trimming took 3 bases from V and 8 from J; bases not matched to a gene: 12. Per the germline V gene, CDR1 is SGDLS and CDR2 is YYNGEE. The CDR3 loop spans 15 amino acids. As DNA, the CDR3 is TGTGCCAGCAGCGGCCTACTACCGACAGGGGAGGGCTACACCTTC. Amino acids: CASSGLLPTGEGYTF.

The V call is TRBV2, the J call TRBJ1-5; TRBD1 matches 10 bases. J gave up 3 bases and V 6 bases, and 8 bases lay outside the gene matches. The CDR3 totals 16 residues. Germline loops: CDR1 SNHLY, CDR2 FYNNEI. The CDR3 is CASRAQDRGYNQPQHF. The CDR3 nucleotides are TGTGCCAGCAGAGCTCAGGACAGGGGGTACAATCAGCCCCAGCATTTT.

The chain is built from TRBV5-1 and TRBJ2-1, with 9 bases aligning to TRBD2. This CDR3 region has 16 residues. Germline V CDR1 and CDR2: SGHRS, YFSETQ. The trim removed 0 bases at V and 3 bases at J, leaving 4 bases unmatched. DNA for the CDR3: TGCGCCAGCAGCTTGGGGCTAGCGGGATACTACAATGAGCAGTTCTTC. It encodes CASSLGLAGYYNEQFF.

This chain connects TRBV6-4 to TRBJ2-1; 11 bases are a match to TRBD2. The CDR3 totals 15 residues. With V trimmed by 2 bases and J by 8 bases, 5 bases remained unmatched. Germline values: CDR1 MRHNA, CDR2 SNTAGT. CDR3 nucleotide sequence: TGTGCCAGCAGTGACATACTAGCGGGAGTCCATGAGCAGTTCTTC. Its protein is CASSDILAGVHEQFF.

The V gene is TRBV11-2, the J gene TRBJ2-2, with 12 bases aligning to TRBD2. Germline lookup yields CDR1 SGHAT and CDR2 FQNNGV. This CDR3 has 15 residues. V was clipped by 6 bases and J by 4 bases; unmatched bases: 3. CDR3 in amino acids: CASSGLAGSTGELFF. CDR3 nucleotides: TGTGCCAGCAGTGGACTAGCGGGAAGCACCGGGGAGCTGTTTTTT.

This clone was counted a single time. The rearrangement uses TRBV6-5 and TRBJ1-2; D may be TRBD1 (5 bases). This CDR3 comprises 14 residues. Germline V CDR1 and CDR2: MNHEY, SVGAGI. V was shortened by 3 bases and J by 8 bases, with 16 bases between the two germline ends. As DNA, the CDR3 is TGTGCCAGCAGTTATCAAGACAGCCGGAGGGGCTACACCTTC. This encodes CASSYQDSRRGYTF.

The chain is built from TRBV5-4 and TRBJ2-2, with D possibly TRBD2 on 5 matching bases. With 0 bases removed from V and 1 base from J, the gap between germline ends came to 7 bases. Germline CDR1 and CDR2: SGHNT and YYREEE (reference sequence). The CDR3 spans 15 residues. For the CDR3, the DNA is TGTGCCAGCAGCTTGGCAGCGGTGAACACCGGGGAGCTGTTTTTT. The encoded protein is CASSLAAVNTGELFF.

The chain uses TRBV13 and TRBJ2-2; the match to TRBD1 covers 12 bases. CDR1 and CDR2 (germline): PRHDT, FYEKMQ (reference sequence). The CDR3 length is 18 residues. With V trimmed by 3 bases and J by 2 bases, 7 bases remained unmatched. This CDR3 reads CASSLLGQGALNTGELFF. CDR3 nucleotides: TGTGCCAGCAGCTTGCTGGGACAGGGGGCGCTTAACACCGGGGAGCTGTTTTTT. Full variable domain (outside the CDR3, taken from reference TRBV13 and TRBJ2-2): AAGVIQSPRHLIKEKRETATLKCYPIPRHDTVYWYQQGPGQDPQFLISFYEKMQSDKGSIPDRFSAQQFSDYHSELNMSSLELGDSALYFCASSLLGQGALNTGELFFGEGSRLTVL.

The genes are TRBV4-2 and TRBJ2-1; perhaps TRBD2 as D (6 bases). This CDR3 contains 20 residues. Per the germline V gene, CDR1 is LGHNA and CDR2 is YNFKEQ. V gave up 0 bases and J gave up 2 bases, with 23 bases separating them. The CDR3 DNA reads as TGTGCCAGCAGCCAAGATCATCCTCCCTTAACTAGCAGCCCCTACAATGAGCAGTTCTTC. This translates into CASSQDHPPLTSSPYNEQFF.

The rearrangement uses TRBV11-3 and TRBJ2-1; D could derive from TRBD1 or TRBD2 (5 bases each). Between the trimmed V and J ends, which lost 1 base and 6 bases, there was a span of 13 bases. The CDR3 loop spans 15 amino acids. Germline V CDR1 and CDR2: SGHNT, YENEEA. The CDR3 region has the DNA TGTGCCAGCAGCTTAGGTTTTGGGGGTAGCAATGAGCAGTTCTTC. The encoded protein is CASSLGFGGSNEQFF.

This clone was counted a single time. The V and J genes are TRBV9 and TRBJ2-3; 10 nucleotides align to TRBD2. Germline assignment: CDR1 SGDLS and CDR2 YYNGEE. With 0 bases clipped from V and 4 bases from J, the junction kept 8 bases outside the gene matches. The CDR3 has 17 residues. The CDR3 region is CASSVARAGGSADTQYF. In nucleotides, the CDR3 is TGTGCCAGCAGCGTAGCTAGAGCGGGAGGGTCGGCAGATACGCAGTATTTT.

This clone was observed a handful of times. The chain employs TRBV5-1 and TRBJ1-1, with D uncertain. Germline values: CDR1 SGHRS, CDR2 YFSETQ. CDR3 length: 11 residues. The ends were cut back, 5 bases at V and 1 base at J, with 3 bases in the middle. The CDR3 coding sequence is TGCGCCAGCAGGGGGAACACTGAAGCTTTCTTT. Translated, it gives CASRGNTEAFF. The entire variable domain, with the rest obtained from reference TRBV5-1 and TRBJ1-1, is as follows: KAGVTQTPRYLIKTRGQQVTLSCSPISGHRSVSWYQQTPGQGLQFLFEYFSETQRNKGNFPGRFSGRQFSNSRSEMNVSTLELGDSALYLCASRGNTEAFFGQGTRLTVV.

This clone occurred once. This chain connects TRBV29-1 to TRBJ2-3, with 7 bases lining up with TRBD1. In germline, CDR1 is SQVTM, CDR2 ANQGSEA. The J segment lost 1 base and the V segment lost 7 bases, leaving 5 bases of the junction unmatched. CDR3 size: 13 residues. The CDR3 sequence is CSARQGGTDTQYF. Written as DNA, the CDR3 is TGCAGCGCCCGACAGGGAGGCACAGATACGCAGTATTTT.

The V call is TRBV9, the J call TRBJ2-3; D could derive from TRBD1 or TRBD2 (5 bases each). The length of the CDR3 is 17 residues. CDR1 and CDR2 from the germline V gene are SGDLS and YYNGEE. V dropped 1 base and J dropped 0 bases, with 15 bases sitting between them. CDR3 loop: CASSVNRRGGSTDTQYF. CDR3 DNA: TGTGCCAGCAGCGTAAACAGAAGGGGCGGGAGCACAGATACGCAGTATTTT.

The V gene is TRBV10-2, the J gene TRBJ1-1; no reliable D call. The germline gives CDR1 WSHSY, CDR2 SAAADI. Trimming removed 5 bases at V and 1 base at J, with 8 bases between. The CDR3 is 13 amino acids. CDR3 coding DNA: TGCGCCAGCAGTTTAAACAAGAACACTGAAGCTTTCTTT. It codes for CASSLNKNTEAFF.

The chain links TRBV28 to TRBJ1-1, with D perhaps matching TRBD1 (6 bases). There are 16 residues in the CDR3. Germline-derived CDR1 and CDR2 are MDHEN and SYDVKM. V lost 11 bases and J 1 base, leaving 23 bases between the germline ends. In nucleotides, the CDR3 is TGTGCCTCTGGGGGGGCATGGGGATCATCGAACACTGAAGCTTTCTTT. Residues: CASGGAWGSSNTEAFF.

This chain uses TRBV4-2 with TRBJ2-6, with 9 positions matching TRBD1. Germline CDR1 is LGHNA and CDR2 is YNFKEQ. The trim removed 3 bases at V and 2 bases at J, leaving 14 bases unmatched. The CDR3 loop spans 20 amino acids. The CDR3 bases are TGTGCCAGCAGCCATTCTCTTTGGACAGGGGTGGTGGCTGGGGCCAACGTCCTGACTTTC. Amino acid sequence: CASSHSLWTGVVAGANVLTF.

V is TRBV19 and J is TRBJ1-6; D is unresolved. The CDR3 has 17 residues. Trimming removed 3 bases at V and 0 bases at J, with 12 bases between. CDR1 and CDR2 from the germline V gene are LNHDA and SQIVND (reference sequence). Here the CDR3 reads CASSISDSSSYNSPLHF. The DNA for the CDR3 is TGTGCCAGTAGTATTTCCGATTCAAGCTCCTATAATTCACCCCTCCACTTT.

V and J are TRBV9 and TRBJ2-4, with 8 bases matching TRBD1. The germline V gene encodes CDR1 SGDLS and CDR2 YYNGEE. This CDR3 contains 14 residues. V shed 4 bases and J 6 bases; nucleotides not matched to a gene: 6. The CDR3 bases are TGTGCCAGCAGCTATGGACAGGGAGCAAACATTCAGTACTTC. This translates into CASSYGQGANIQYF. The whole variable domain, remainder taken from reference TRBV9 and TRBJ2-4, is DSGVTQTPKHLITATGQRVTLRCSPRSGDLSVYWYQQSLDQGLQFLIQYYNGEERAKGNILERFSAQQFPDLHSELNLSSLELGDSALYFCASSYGQGANIQYFGAGTRLSVL.

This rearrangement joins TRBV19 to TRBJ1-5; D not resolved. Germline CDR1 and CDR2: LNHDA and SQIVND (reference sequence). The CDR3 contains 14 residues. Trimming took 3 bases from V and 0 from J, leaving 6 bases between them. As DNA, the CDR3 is TGTGCCAGTAGTATTGAGGATAGCAATCAGCCCCAGCATTTT. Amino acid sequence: CASSIEDSNQPQHF.

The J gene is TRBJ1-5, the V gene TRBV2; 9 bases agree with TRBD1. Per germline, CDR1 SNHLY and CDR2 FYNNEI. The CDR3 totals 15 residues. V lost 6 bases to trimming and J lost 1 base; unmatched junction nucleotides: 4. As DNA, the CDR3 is TGTGCCAGCAGACCCGGGACAGGGAGCAATCAGCCCCAGCATTTT. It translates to CASRPGTGSNQPQHF.

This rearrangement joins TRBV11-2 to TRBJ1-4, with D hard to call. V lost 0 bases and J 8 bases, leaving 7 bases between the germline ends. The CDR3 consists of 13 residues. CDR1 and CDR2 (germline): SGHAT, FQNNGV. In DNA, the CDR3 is TGTGCCAGCAGCTTAGATCGTAACGAAAAACTGTTTTTT. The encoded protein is CASSLDRNEKLFF.

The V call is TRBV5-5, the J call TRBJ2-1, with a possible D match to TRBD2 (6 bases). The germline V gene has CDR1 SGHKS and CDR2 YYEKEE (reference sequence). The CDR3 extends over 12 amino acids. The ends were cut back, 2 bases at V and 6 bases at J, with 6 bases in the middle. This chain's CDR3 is CASSLAGNEQFF. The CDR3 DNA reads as TGTGCCAGCAGCTTAGCGGGCAATGAGCAGTTCTTC.

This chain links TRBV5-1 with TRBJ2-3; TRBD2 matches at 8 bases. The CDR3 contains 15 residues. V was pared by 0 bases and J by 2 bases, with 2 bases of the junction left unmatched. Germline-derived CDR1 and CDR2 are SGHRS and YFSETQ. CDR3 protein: CASSLDSGATDTQYF. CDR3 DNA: TGCGCCAGCAGCTTGGATAGCGGGGCCACAGATACGCAGTATTTT. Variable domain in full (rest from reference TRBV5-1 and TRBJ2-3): KAGVTQTPRYLIKTRGQQVTLSCSPISGHRSVSWYQQTPGQGLQFLFEYFSETQRNKGNFPGRFSGRQFSNSRSEMNVSTLELGDSALYLCASSLDSGATDTQYFGPGTRLTVL.